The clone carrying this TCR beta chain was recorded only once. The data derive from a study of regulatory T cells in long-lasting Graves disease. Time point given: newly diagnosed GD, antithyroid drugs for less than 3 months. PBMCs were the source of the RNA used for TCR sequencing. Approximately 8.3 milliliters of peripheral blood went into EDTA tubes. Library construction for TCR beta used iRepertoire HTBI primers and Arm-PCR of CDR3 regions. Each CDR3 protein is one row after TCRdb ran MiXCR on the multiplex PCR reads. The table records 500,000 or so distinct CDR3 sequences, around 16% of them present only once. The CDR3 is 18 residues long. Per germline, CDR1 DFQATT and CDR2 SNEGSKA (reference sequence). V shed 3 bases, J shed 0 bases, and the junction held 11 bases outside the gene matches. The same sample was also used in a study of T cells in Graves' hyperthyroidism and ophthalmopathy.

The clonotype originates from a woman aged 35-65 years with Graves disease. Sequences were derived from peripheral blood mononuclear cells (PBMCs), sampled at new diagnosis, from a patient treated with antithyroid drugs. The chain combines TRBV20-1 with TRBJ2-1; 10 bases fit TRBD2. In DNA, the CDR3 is TGCAGTGCTAGTGGGCTAGCGGGGGATCTGAGCTCCTACAATGAGCAGTTCTTC. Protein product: CSASGLAGDLSSYNEQFF.